This entry lists 25 T cell receptor beta chains sequenced from one sample in a study of cytomegalovirus exposure and HLA in healthy donors. 13 Jbeta primers and 60 Vbeta primers were used for the PCR. The method was immunoSEQ multiplex PCR; TCRdb's version includes in-frame clones alone and lacks a portion of them. The sample holds roughly 190,000 clones, 70% to 75% seen once. Sequenced sample: PBMCs. All receptors derive from a woman aged 25 to 39 in good health and CMV-seropositive.

The V and J genes are TRBV4-2 and TRBJ1-1; D is uncertain. This CDR3 spans 16 amino acids. The germline CDR1 and CDR2 sequences are LGHNA and YNFKEQ. V lost 0 bases and J lost 5, with 16 bases in between. The CDR3 bases are TGTGCCAGCAGCCAAGAGCCACCCATAGGGAGGACTGAAGCTTTCTTT. As protein: CASSQEPPIGRTEAFF.

J is TRBJ2-1 and V is TRBV13, with D possibly matching TRBD2 (5 bases). Trimming stripped 0 bases from V and 9 bases from J, with 12 bases between. Germline lookup yields CDR1 PRHDT and CDR2 FYEKMQ (reference sequence). CDR3 length: 14 amino acids. CDR3 sequence: CASSLGPRAVEQFF. Written as DNA, the CDR3 is TGTGCCAGCAGCTTAGGCCCGAGGGCGGTTGAGCAGTTCTTC. Variable domain in full (rest from reference TRBV13 and TRBJ2-1): AAGVIQSPRHLIKEKRETATLKCYPIPRHDTVYWYQQGPGQDPQFLISFYEKMQSDKGSIPDRFSAQQFSDYHSELNMSSLELGDSALYFCASSLGPRAVEQFFGPGTRLTVL.

The chain has TRBV14 and TRBJ2-1; TRBD2 aligns across 8 bases. The V gene's germline CDR1 is SGHDN and CDR2 FVKESK. V trimming: 4 bases; J trimming: 2 bases; junction bases outside the gene matches: 4. The CDR3 spans 15 residues. The CDR3, as DNA: TGTGCCAGCAGCCTCCTAGCGGGCCCCTACAATGAGCAGTTCTTC. Its protein product is CASSLLAGPYNEQFF.

The J gene is TRBJ2-5, the V gene TRBV2; 7 nucleotides line up with TRBD1. Germline-derived CDR1 and CDR2 are SNHLY and FYNNEI. The junction had 6 bases not matched to a gene; V was cut back by 8 bases and J by 6 bases. The CDR3 totals 12 residues. CDR3 sequence reads: CASLGGAKTQYF. The CDR3 nucleotides are TGTGCCAGCCTAGGGGGCGCGAAGACCCAGTACTTC.

The chain has TRBV28 and TRBJ1-5; tentatively, D is TRBD1 (5 bases). V was clipped by 7 bases and J by 4 bases, with 14 bases between them. This CDR3 is built from 14 residues. In germline, CDR1 is MDHEN, CDR2 SYDVKM. CDR3 bases: TGTGCCAGCACCGTTCAGGGATTTAATCAGCCCCAGCATTTT. Its translation is CASTVQGFNQPQHF.

The chain employs TRBV10-2 and TRBJ1-4; D is possibly TRBD1 (6 bases). V lost 0 bases and J lost 7, with 9 bases in between. From germline, CDR1 is WSHSY and CDR2 SAAADI. This CDR3 has 14 residues. The CDR3 DNA reads TGCGCCAGCAGTGAGTCTTGGGGGCCTGAAAAACTGTTTTTT. It specifies CASSESWGPEKLFF.

This sequence joins TRBV11-3 and TRBJ1-1; maybe TRBD1 (5 bases). The germline V and J ends were trimmed by 5 bases and 7 bases, with 14 bases remaining between them. This CDR3 contains 13 residues. Germline V CDR1 and CDR2: SGHNT, YENEEA. This CDR3 is CASSQNPGGEAFF. CDR3 sequence (DNA): TGTGCCAGCAGCCAAAACCCGGGGGGTGAAGCTTTCTTT. The full variable domain, its missing parts supplied by reference TRBV11-3 and TRBJ1-1, is EAGVVQSPRYKIIEKKQPVAFWCNPISGHNTLYWYLQNLGQGPELLIRYENEEAVDDSQLPKDRFSAERLKGVDSTLKIQPAELGDSAVYLCASSQNPGGEAFFGQGTRLTVV.

This rearrangement joins TRBV5-1 to TRBJ2-1; tentative D call: TRBD1 (5 bases). Germline values: CDR1 SGHRS, CDR2 YFSETQ. The CDR3 is 15 amino acids. V was clipped by 6 bases and J by 8 bases, with 21 bases between them. Here the CDR3 DNA reads TGCGCCAGCAATCCATGGGGCGCAAGTACGGATGAGCAGTTCTTC. Its translation: CASNPWGASTDEQFF.

V usage is TRBV19 and J usage is TRBJ2-7; 7 bases map to TRBD1. This CDR3 is 15 amino acids long. Trimming removed 5 bases from V and 7 bases from J; junction bases left unmatched: 14. CDR1 is LNHDA and CDR2 is SQIVND in the germline V gene (reference sequence). Here the CDR3 reads CASSAMGTDTLEQYF. CDR3 coding DNA: TGTGCCAGTAGTGCAATGGGGACAGATACGTTGGAGCAGTACTTC. The variable domain in full, completed from reference TRBV19 and TRBJ2-7, reads DGGITQSPKYLFRKEGQNVTLSCEQNLNHDAMYWYRQDPGQGLRLIYYSQIVNDFQKGDIAEGYSVSREKKESFPLTVTSAQKNPTAFYLCASSAMGTDTLEQYFGPGTRLTVT.

The rearrangement uses TRBV9 and TRBJ2-7; TRBD2 might be the D (6 bases). Germline loops: CDR1 SGDLS, CDR2 YYNGEE. Trimming left V 4 bases short and J 2 bases short, with 13 bases between. This CDR3 spans 14 amino acids. The CDR3 reads CASSNRDLPYEQYF. The CDR3 DNA reads TGTGCCAGCAGCAACCGGGACTTACCCTACGAGCAGTACTTC.

J is TRBJ1-2 and V is TRBV28; weak D call: TRBD1 (6 bases). The V end lost 3 bases, the J end lost 6 bases, and 8 bases lay between the germline ends. Germline CDR1 is MDHEN and CDR2 is SYDVKM. The CDR3 totals 12 residues. The chain's CDR3 is CASSFSGDGYTF. The CDR3 DNA sequence: TGTGCCAGCAGTTTCTCAGGGGATGGCTACACCTTC.

The V call is TRBV28, the J call TRBJ2-1; D is unclear. The CDR3 is made up of 12 amino acids. Per the germline V gene, CDR1 is MDHEN and CDR2 is SYDVKM. V dropped 5 bases and J dropped 3 bases, with 5 bases sitting between them. CDR3 coding DNA: TGTGCCAGCAGTCCGGGCTACAATGAGCAGTTCTTC. Its translation: CASSPGYNEQFF.

The chain has TRBV6-5 and TRBJ1-1; 8 positions match TRBD1. The junction had 15 bases not matched to a gene; V was cut back by 10 bases and J by 11 bases. Per germline, CDR1 MNHEY and CDR2 SVGAGI. This CDR3 has 13 amino acids. DNA of the CDR3: TGTGCCAACGCCGAGACAGGGGCCAGGGAGGCTTTCTTT. Translating gives CANAETGAREAFF.

The chain couples TRBV4-2 to TRBJ1-5; D ambiguous. Between the trimmed V and J ends, which lost 0 bases and 5 bases, there was a span of 17 bases. Per the germline V gene, CDR1 is LGHNA and CDR2 is YNFKEQ. This CDR3 is built from 17 residues. This CDR3 reads CASSQDLEETAHQPQHF. The CDR3 coding sequence is TGTGCCAGCAGCCAAGATCTGGAGGAGACGGCCCATCAGCCCCAGCATTTT.

The V gene is TRBV28, the J gene TRBJ2-7; the match to TRBD1 covers 11 bases. Germline assignment: CDR1 MDHEN and CDR2 SYDVKM. The CDR3 has 15 residues. J gave up 0 bases and V 5 bases, and 3 bases lay outside the gene matches. The CDR3 DNA reads as TGTGCCAGCAGTCCCGGGACAGGGGGCTCCTACGAGCAGTACTTC. Protein: CASSPGTGGSYEQYF. The variable domain in full, with the rest retrieved from reference TRBV28 and TRBJ2-7, is DVKVTQSSRYLVKRTGEKVFLECVQDMDHENMFWYRQDPGLGLRLIYFSYDVKMKEKGDIPEGYSVSREKKERFSLILESASTNQTSMYLCASSPGTGGSYEQYFGPGTRLTVT.

The V call is TRBV19, the J call TRBJ2-5, with 9 bases lining up with TRBD2. The CDR3 has 16 amino acids. From germline, CDR1 is LNHDA and CDR2 SQIVND (reference sequence). The junction had 10 bases not matched to a gene; V was cut back by 5 bases and J by 3 bases. The CDR3 spells CASSVGSGRGEETQYF. The CDR3 region has the DNA TGTGCCAGTAGTGTCGGTAGCGGGAGAGGAGAAGAGACCCAGTACTTC.

The V and J genes are TRBV5-4 and TRBJ2-5, with D possibly TRBD2 on 6 matching bases. The V and J ends lost 4 bases and 4 bases respectively, with 14 bases between them. The V gene's germline CDR1 is SGHNT and CDR2 YYREEE (reference sequence). This CDR3 has 14 amino acids. The CDR3 here is CASSGGLDAETQYF. The DNA for the CDR3 is TGTGCCAGCAGCGGAGGGCTAGATGCAGAGACCCAGTACTTC.

This CDR3 reads CASKLAGDTGELFF. CDR3 DNA sequence: TGTGCCAGCAAGCTAGCGGGAGACACCGGGGAGCTGTTTTTT. The chain couples TRBV27 to TRBJ2-2; 10 nucleotides line up with TRBD2. Germline V gene lookup returns CDR1 MNHEY and CDR2 SMNVEV (reference sequence). The CDR3 has 14 amino acids. Trimming at V came to 7 bases and at J to 3 bases, leaving 2 bases not matched to a gene.

The J gene is TRBJ1-2, the V gene TRBV15, with 9 bases fitting TRBD1. CDR1 is LNHNV and CDR2 is YYDKDF in the germline V gene (reference sequence). This CDR3 has 16 amino acids. Trimming at V came to 0 bases and at J to 6 bases, leaving 8 bases not matched to a gene. The CDR3 region is CATSRDWTGEKDGYTF. Here the CDR3 DNA reads TGTGCCACCAGCAGAGATTGGACAGGGGAGAAGGATGGCTACACCTTC. Variable domain in full (rest from reference TRBV15 and TRBJ1-2): DAMVIQNPRYQVTQFGKPVTLSCSQTLNHNVMYWYQQKSSQAPKLLFHYYDKDFNNEADTPDNFQSRRPNTSFCFLDIRSPGLGDTAMYLCATSRDWTGEKDGYTFGSGTRLTVV.

The V and J genes are TRBV5-4 and TRBJ2-5; 10 nucleotides align to TRBD1. V was pared by 9 bases and J by 5 bases, with 10 bases of the junction left unmatched. Germline CDR1 and CDR2: SGHNT and YYREEE (reference sequence). There are 14 residues in the CDR3. The CDR3 DNA is TGTGCCACCACCCGGGACAGGGGAGTGGAGACCCAGTACTTC. Protein product: CATTRDRGVETQYF.

V usage is TRBV27 and J usage is TRBJ2-3, with TRBD2 matching 11 bases. Losses at the gene ends were 7 bases for V and 2 bases for J; bases not matched to a gene: 8. Germline lookup yields CDR1 MNHEY and CDR2 SMNVEV (reference sequence). The CDR3 sequence is 16 residues long. CDR3 sequence reads: CASNRGLADYTDTQYF. CDR3 DNA sequence: TGTGCCAGCAATCGGGGACTAGCGGATTACACAGATACGCAGTATTTT.

The chain joins TRBV15 to TRBJ2-1; the D gene is possibly TRBD2 (5 bases). Germline loops: CDR1 LNHNV, CDR2 YYDKDF (reference sequence). V was cut by 0 bases and J by 4 bases, with 16 bases left in between. The CDR3 loop spans 17 amino acids. CDR3 in DNA: TGTGCCACCAGCAGAGAAATTAGTGGGAGCGCTTACAATGAGCAGTTCTTC. This translates into CATSREISGSAYNEQFF. Variable domain in full (rest from reference TRBV15 and TRBJ2-1): DAMVIQNPRYQVTQFGKPVTLSCSQTLNHNVMYWYQQKSSQAPKLLFHYYDKDFNNEADTPDNFQSRRPNTSFCFLDIRSPGLGDTAMYLCATSREISGSAYNEQFFGPGTRLTVL.

The chain joins TRBV6-5 to TRBJ2-2; TRBD2 agrees at 8 bases. This CDR3 region has 15 residues. Germline V lookup: CDR1 MNHEY, CDR2 SVGAGI. Unmatched junction bases numbered 10, after V lost 8 bases and J lost 5 bases. The CDR3 nucleotides read TGTGCCAGCGCCTCGGGAGGGGAAGGGACCGGGGAGCTGTTTTTT. Its protein product is CASASGGEGTGELFF.

This clone appeared a few times. In DNA form, the CDR3 reads TGCGCCAGCAGCCAAGAGGCGGGTACAGATGAGCAGTTCTTC. Its protein product is CASSQEAGTDEQFF. The chain combines TRBV4-1 with TRBJ2-1; D is perhaps TRBD2 (5 bases). The CDR3 covers 14 residues. The germline V gene has CDR1 MGHRA and CDR2 YSYEKL. Trimming stripped 0 bases from V and 8 bases from J, with 11 bases between.

The chain is built from TRBV19 and TRBJ1-2, with TRBD1 matching over 7 bases. The CDR3 consists of 16 residues. Germline-derived CDR1 and CDR2 are LNHDA and SQIVND (reference sequence). V was pared by 5 bases and J by 5 bases, with 14 bases of the junction left unmatched. In nucleotides, the CDR3 is TGTGCCAGTAGTCCTACCGGGACAGAGATCTGGTATGGCTACACCTTC. Translation: CASSPTGTEIWYGYTF. The full variable domain, rest sourced from reference TRBV19 and TRBJ1-2, is DGGITQSPKYLFRKEGQNVTLSCEQNLNHDAMYWYRQDPGQGLRLIYYSQIVNDFQKGDIAEGYSVSREKKESFPLTVTSAQKNPTAFYLCASSPTGTEIWYGYTFGSGTRLTVV.